The rows below give T cell receptor beta chains drawn from one sample of a study of blood T cell repertoires in COVID-19. Libraries were prepared by immunoSEQ multiplex PCR; TCRdb keeps only in-frame clonotypes and omits some of them. Of around 250,000 clones in the sample, about 85% were seen once. The sequencing input was peripheral blood. Receptors were obtained from a man aged 25 to 40 who had recovered from COVID-19. Both conserved end residues are part of each CDR3.

V | CDR3
TRBV5-1 | CASSLAGRSEAFF
TRBV2 | CASKITWGGEGYTF
TRBV3-1/TRBV3-2 | CASSPGLAGANVLTF
TRBV2 | CASSEAGGRGRDGYTF
TRBV2 | CASTTGNGAEQYF
TRBV4-1 | CASSQARLAGGGRGEQFF
TRBV2 | CASTQGGGPGNTIYF
TRBV3-1/TRBV3-2 | CASSTTGPGQESTDTQYF
TRBV9 | CASSVEGLGQFEQFF
TRBV5-1 | CASSFDTFYGYTF
TRBV21-1 | CASSKGRDSYEQYF
TRBV7-8 | CASSLRDIPNYGYTF
TRBV5-1 | CASSLEGTGGTDTQYF
TRBV10-2 | CASSERGQGQPQHF
TRBV11-2 | CASSLAGGTDTQYF
TRBV7-3 | CASSLSPGNTGELFF
TRBV7-6 | CASSKRSGAPGELFF
TRBV28 | CASSSAGQSNEKLFF
TRBV12-5 | CASTGGGSSYNEQFF
TRBV3-1/TRBV3-2 | CASSQFTPGQRNQPQHF
TRBV12-3/TRBV12-4 | CASSSSRGNGYTF
TRBV3-1/TRBV3-2 | CATNVRAGTQETQYF
TRBV11-2 | CASRRAGQGPTGELFF
TRBV6-5 | CASSISGTQYF
TRBV10-1 | CASSGQDYLDTQYF
TRBV7-9 | CASSLEGQGPYF
TRBV6-5 | CASSFRRDVTF
TRBV11-2 | CASSPDILRYTF
TRBV4-1 | CASSQRRGDQETQYF
TRBV6-2/TRBV6-3 | CASSLGQGWDQPQHF
TRBV4-2 | CASSRQGTLNTEAFF
TRBV4-1 | CASSQRKDYYGYTF
TRBV2 | CASSELKGQSYGYTF
TRBV9 | CASSVIKNTEAFF
TRBV9 | CASSVNEDNSPLHF
TRBV6-1 | CASSEEIMNTEAFF